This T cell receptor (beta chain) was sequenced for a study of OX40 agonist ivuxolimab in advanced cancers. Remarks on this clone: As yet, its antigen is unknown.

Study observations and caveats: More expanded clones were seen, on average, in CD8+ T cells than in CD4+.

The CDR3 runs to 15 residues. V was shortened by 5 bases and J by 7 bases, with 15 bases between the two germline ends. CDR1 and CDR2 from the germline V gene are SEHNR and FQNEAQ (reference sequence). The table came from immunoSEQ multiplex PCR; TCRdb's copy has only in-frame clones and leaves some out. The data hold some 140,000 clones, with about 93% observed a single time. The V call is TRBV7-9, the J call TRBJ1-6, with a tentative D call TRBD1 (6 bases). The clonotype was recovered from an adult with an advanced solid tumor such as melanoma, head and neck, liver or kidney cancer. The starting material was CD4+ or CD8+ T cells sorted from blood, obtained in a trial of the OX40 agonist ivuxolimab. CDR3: CASSPQGLWNSPLHF. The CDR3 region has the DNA TGTGCCAGCAGCCCCCAGGGGCTGTGGAATTCACCCCTCCACTTT.